Shown below are 2 T cell receptor beta chains from a single sample sequenced in a study of T cells in Graves' hyperthyroidism and ophthalmopathy. TCR beta CDR3 sequences were amplified from RNA transcripts. The HTBI primer set served for first-round RT-PCR of the TCR CDR3. TCRdb re-derived calls from the multiplex PCR reads in MiXCR, one entry per CDR3 protein. The sample gives about 320,000 distinct CDR3 sequences, 16% of which show up once; approximately 33% is in the top ten. The sequencing sample was made of blood. The receptors were gathered from a man aged 25-45 years with Graves' hyperthyroidism.

This clonotype appeared many times. The V and J genes are TRBV3-1 and TRBJ2-2, with D tentatively TRBD2 (6 bases). Per the germline V gene, CDR1 is LGHDT and CDR2 is YNNKEL (reference sequence). The length of the CDR3 is 14 residues. Trimming stripped 9 bases from V and 5 bases from J, with 16 bases between. The CDR3 DNA sequence: TGTGCCAGTGAAGGGGCGGGAAGGACCGGGGAGCTGTTTTTT. Its translation: CASEGAGRTGELFF.

This clonotype was seen at least ten times. The genes are TRBV28 and TRBJ1-5; a possible D gene is TRBD1 (6 bases). Germline values: CDR1 MDHEN, CDR2 SYDVKM. The V end was cut by 0 bases, the J end by 3 bases, with 9 bases between. This CDR3 is 15 amino acids long. CDR3 sequence (DNA): TGTGCCAGCAGTTTATGGGACAGCACCAATCAGCCCCAGCATTTT. It yields the protein CASSLWDSTNQPQHF.